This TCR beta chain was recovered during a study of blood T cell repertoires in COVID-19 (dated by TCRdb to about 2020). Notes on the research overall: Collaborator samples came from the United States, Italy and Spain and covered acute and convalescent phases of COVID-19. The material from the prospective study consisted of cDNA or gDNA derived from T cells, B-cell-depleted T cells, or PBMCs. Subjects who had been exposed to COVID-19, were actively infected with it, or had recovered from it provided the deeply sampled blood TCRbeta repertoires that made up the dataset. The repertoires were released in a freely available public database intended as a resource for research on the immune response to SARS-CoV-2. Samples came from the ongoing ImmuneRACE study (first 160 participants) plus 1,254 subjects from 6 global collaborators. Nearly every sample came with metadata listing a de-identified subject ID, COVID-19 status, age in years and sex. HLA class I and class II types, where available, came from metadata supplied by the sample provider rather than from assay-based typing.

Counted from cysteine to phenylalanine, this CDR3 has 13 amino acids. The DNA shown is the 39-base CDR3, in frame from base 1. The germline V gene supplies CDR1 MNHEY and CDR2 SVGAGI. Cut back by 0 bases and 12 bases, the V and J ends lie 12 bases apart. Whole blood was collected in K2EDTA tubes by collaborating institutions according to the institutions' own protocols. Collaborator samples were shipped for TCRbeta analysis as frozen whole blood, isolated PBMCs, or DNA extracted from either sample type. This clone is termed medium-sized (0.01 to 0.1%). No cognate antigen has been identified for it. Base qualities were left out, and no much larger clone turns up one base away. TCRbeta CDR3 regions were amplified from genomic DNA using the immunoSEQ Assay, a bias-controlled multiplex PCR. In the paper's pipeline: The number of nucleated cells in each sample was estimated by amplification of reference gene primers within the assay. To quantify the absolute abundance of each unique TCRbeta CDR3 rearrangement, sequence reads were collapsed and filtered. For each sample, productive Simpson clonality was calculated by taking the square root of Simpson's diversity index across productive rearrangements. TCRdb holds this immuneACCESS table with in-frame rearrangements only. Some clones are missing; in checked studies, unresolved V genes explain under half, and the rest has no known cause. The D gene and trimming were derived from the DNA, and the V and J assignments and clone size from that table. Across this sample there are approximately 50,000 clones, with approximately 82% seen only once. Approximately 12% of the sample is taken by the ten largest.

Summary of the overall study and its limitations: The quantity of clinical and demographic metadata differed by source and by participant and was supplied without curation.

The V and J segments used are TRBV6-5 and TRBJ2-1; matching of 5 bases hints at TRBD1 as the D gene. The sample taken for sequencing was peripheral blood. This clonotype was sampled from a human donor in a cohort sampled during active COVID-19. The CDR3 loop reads CASSYSITTGQFF. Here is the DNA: TGTGCCAGCAGTTACTCAATTACAACAGGGCAGTTCTTC.